The 8 T cell receptor beta chains presented below share a single source sample, sequenced in a study of blood T cells in healthy people across ages (dated by TCRdb to the mid-2010s). To prepare the library, 5' RACE was applied. Instrument on record: Illumina HiSeq 2500. A second about 7 to 11 cycle PCR used a sample-barcoded 5' primer and a J-beta primer mix. TCRdb trimmed public reads at Q25 via fastp, called clones via MiXCR and kept in-frame beta chains. Every CDR3 protein is listed once, alongside the most common genes and DNA of its rows. This sample lists fewer than 800,000 distinct CDR3 sequences; 45% to 50% were detected once. The top ten clonotypes cover about a third of the sample. The sequencing input was blood. These receptors were taken from a woman aged 55-75 years in good health.

The gene calls are TRBV5-1 and TRBJ2-4; TRBD1 matches 11 bases. Germline values: CDR1 SGHRS, CDR2 YFSETQ. V shed 2 bases, J shed 7 bases, and the junction held 14 bases outside the gene matches. This CDR3 is 18 amino acids long. CDR3 amino acids: CASSFFPGQGGSVNIQYF. CDR3 coding DNA: TGCGCCAGCAGCTTCTTCCCGGGACAGGGGGGTTCTGTTAACATTCAGTACTTC.

The genes are TRBV28 and TRBJ1-1; D may be TRBD1 (5 bases). V was trimmed by 2 bases and J by 10 bases, leaving 11 bases between them. Looked up from germline, CDR1 is MDHEN and CDR2 is SYDVKM. CDR3 length: 12 residues. The CDR3 bases are TGTGCCAGCAGTTTAGTGGGGAGGGGAGCTTTCTTT. Translated, it gives CASSLVGRGAFF. Combining the CDR3 with reference TRBV28 and TRBJ1-1 gives the whole variable domain DVKVTQSSRYLVKRTGEKVFLECVQDMDHENMFWYRQDPGLGLRLIYFSYDVKMKEKGDIPEGYSVSREKKERFSLILESASTNQTSMYLCASSLVGRGAFFGQGTRLTVV.

The genes are TRBV6-6 and TRBJ2-3; 11 bases are shared with TRBD2. The CDR3 length is 17 residues. Per the germline V gene, CDR1 is MNHNY and CDR2 is SVGAGI (reference sequence). V lost 2 bases, J lost 3 bases, and 7 bases stayed unmatched. CDR3 nucleotides: TGTGCCAGCAGTTACAGGGTCTTAGCGGGAGGGACAGATACGCAGTATTTT. Translating it yields CASSYRVLAGGTDTQYF.

This chain connects TRBV28 to TRBJ2-7, with D tentatively TRBD1 (5 bases). The ends were cut back, 5 bases at V and 3 bases at J, with 17 bases in the middle. The CDR3 extends over 15 amino acids. CDR1 and CDR2 (germline): MDHEN, SYDVKM. The CDR3: CASSLSSGWIYEQYF. The CDR3, as DNA: TGTGCCAGCAGTCTTTCTTCAGGGTGGATCTACGAGCAGTACTTC.

V usage is TRBV7-3 and J usage is TRBJ1-2; 9 bases agree with TRBD1. The CDR3 contains 14 residues. Germline CDR1 is SGHTA and CDR2 is FQGTGA. V lost 1 base to trimming and J lost 11 bases; unmatched junction nucleotides: 8. CDR3: CASSLNVGTGFYTF. The CDR3 nucleotides read TGTGCCAGCAGCTTAAATGTCGGGACAGGGTTTTACACCTTC. The entire variable domain, with the rest obtained from reference TRBV7-3 and TRBJ1-2, is as follows: GAGVSQTPSNKVTEKGKYVELRCDPISGHTALYWYRQSLGQGPEFLIYFQGTGAADDSGLPNDRFFAVRPEGSVSTLKIQRTERGDSAVYLCASSLNVGTGFYTFGSGTRLTVV.

This chain uses TRBV5-1 with TRBJ1-1; no reliable D call. The germline gives CDR1 SGHRS, CDR2 YFSETQ. The CDR3 runs to 14 residues. Trimming took 2 bases from V and 3 from J, leaving 11 bases between them. CDR3 protein: CASSFGGEDTEAFF. The CDR3 bases are TGCGCCAGCAGCTTCGGCGGAGAAGACACTGAAGCTTTCTTT.

This clonotype was counted only a few times. The chain employs TRBV6-1 and TRBJ2-5; unclear D gene. Looked up from germline, CDR1 is MNHNS and CDR2 is SASEGT. The V end lost 4 bases, the J end lost 11 bases, and 11 bases lay between the germline ends. This CDR3 spans 11 amino acids. The CDR3 loop is CASSGFNEQYF. For the CDR3, the DNA is TGTGCCAGCAGTGGTTTCAATGAGCAGTACTTC.

The table lists this clonotype with a few counts. The rearrangement uses TRBV7-3 and TRBJ2-6, with D possibly being TRBD1 (5 bases). Germline V lookup: CDR1 SGHTA, CDR2 FQGTGA. This CDR3 has 16 amino acids. The V and J ends lost 5 bases and 0 bases respectively, with 11 bases between them. CDR3 in amino acids: CASSLPGISGANVLTF. The CDR3 DNA follows: TGTGCCAGCAGCCTGCCAGGGATCTCTGGGGCCAACGTCCTGACTTTC.